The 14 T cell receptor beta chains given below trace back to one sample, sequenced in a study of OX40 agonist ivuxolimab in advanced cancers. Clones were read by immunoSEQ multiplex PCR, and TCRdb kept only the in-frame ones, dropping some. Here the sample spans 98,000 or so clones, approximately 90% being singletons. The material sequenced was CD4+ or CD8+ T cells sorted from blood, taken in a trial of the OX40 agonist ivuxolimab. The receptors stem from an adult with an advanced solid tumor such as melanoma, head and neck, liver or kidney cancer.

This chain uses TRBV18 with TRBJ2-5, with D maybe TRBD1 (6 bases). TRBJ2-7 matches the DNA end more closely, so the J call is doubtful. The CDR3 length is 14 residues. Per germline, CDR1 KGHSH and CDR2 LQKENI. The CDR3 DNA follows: TGTGCCAGCTCACCGGACAGAGTATCCTACGAGCAGTACTTC. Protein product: CASSPDRVSYEQYF.

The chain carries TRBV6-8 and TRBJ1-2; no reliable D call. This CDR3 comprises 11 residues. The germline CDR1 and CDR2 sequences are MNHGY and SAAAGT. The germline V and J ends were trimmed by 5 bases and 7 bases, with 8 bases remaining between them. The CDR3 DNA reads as TGTGCCAGCAGTCCAGGAGCTGGCTACACCTTC. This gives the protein CASSPGAGYTF.

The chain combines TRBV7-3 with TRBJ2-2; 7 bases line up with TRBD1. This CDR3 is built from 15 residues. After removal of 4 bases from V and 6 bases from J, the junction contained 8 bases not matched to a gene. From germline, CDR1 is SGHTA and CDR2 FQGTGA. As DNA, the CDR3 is TGTGCCAGCAGCTCCCAGACAGGGTTCCCCGGGGAGCTGTTTTTT. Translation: CASSSQTGFPGELFF.

The CDR3 sequence: CASSPTLSGGGTNIQYF. CDR3 DNA sequence: TGTGCCAGCAGCCCGACCCTAAGCGGGGGGGGCACAAACATTCAGTACTTC. This chain uses TRBV2 with TRBJ2-4; TRBD2 matches at 10 bases. The V gene end was trimmed by 6 bases and the J gene end by 6 bases; junction bases not matched to a gene: 14. The CDR3 totals 17 residues. Germline lookup yields CDR1 SNHLY and CDR2 FYNNEI. Together with reference TRBV2 and TRBJ2-4, the CDR3 gives the full variable domain: EPEVTQTPSHQVTQMGQEVILRCVPISNHLYFYWYRQILGQKVEFLVSFYNNEISEKSEIFDDQFSVERPDGSNFTLKIRSTKLEDSAMYFCASSPTLSGGGTNIQYFGAGTRLSVL.

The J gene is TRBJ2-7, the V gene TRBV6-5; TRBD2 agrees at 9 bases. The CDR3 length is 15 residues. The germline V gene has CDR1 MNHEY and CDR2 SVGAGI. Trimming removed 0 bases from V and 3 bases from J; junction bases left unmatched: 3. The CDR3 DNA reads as TGTGCCAGCAGTTACTCTGGGACTAGCAGCTACGAGCAGTACTTC. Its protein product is CASSYSGTSSYEQYF.

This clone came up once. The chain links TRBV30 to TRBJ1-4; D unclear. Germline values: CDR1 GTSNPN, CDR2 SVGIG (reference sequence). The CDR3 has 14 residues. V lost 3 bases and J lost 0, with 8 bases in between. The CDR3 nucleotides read TGTGCCTGGAGCGCGAGCGCAACTAATGAAAAACTGTTTTTT. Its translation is CAWSASATNEKLFF.

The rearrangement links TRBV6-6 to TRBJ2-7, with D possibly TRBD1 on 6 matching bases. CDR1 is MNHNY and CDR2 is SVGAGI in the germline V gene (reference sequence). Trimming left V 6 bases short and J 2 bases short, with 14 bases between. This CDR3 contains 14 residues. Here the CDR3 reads CASRRTVLAYEQYF. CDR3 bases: TGTGCCAGCAGAAGGACAGTTCTCGCCTACGAGCAGTACTTC.

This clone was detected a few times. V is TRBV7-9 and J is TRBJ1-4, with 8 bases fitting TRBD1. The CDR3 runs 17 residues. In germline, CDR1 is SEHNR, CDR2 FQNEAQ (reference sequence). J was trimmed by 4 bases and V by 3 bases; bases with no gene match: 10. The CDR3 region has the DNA TGTGCCAGCAGCTTGGACAGGGAGGGTAGCGGTAATGAAAAACTGTTTTTT. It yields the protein CASSLDREGSGNEKLFF.

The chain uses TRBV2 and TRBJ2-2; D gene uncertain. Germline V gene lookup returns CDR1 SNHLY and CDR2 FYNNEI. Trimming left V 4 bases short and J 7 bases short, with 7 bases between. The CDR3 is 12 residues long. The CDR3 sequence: CASSALFGELFF. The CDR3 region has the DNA TGTGCCAGCAGTGCCCTTTTCGGGGAGCTGTTTTTT.

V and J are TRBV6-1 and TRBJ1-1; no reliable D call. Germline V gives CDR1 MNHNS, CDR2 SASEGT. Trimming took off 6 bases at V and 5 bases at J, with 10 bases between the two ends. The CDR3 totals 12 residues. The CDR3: CASSWVRTEAFF. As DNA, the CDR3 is TGTGCCAGCAGCTGGGTGAGGACTGAAGCTTTCTTT.

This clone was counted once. CDR3 protein: CASSQWVRGELFF. The CDR3 DNA sequence: TGCGCCAGCAGCCAATGGGTACGTGGGGAGCTGTTTTTT. V usage is TRBV4-1 and J usage is TRBJ2-2, with unresolved D. The V gene's germline CDR1 is MGHRA and CDR2 YSYEKL. V lost 2 bases, J lost 8 bases, and 9 bases lay in between. The CDR3 has 13 residues.

DNA for the CDR3: TGTGCCAGCAGCCCGCTGGGCCAGAGCTCCTACAATGAGCAGTTCTTC. Translation gives CASSPLGQSSYNEQFF. The chain joins TRBV5-6 to TRBJ2-1; no reliable D call. Germline V gene data show CDR1 as SGHDT and CDR2 as YYEEEE. The CDR3 covers 16 residues. Between the trimmed V and J ends, which lost 4 bases and 0 bases, there was a span of 14 bases.

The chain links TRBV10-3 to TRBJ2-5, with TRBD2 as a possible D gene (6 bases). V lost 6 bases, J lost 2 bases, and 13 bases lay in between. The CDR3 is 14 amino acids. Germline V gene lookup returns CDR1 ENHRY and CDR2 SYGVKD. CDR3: CAISDKAGQETQYF. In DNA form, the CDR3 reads TGTGCCATCAGCGACAAAGCGGGTCAAGAGACCCAGTACTTC.

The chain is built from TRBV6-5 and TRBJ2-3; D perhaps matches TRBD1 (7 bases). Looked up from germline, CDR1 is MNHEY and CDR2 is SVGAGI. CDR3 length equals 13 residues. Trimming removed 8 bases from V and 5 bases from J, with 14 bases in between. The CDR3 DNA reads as TGTGCCAGCGGAGGAGGGGGCAGAGATACGCAGTATTTT. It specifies CASGGGGRDTQYF.